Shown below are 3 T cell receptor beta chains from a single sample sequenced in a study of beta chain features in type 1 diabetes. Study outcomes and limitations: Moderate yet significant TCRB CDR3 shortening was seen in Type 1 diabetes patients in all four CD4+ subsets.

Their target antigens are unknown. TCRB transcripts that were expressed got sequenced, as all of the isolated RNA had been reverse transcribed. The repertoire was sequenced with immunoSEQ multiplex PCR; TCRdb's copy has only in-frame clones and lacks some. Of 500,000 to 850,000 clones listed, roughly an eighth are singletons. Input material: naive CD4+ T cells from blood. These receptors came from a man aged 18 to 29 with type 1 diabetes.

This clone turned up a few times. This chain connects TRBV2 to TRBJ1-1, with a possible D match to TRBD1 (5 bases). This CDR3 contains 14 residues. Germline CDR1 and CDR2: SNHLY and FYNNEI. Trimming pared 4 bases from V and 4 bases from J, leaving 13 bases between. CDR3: CASSVQGSGTEAFF. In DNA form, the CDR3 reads TGTGCCAGCAGTGTCCAGGGTTCCGGCACTGAAGCTTTCTTT.

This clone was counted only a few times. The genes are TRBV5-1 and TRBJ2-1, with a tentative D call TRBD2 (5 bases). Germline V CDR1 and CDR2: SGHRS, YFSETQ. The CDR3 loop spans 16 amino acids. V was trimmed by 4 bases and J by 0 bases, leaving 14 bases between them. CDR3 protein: CASSLGSSSSYNEQFF. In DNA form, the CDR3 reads TGCGCCAGCAGCCTTGGGAGTTCCAGCTCCTACAATGAGCAGTTCTTC.

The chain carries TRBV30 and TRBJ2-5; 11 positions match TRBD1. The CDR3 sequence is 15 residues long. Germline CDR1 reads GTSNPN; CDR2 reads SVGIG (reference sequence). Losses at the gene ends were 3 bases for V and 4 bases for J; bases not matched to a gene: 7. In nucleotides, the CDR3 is TGTGCCTGGAGGCCCGGACAGGGGGCGACAGAGACCCAGTACTTC. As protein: CAWRPGQGATETQYF.